These 12 T cell receptor beta chains share one sample of origin, sequenced in a study of OX40 agonist ivuxolimab in advanced cancers. The table came from immunoSEQ multiplex PCR; TCRdb's copy has only in-frame clones and leaves some out. The profile shows approximately 43,000 clones, roughly 90% of them singletons. The sample consisted of CD4+ or CD8+ T cells sorted from blood, taken in a trial of the OX40 agonist ivuxolimab. Receptors originate from an adult with an advanced solid tumor such as melanoma, head and neck, liver or kidney cancer.

This clone is a singleton in its sample. The rearrangement uses TRBV5-5 and TRBJ1-1; D ambiguous. The germline V gene encodes CDR1 SGHKS and CDR2 YYEKEE (reference sequence). V was cut by 2 bases and J by 1 base, with 6 bases left in between. CDR3 size: 13 residues. The CDR3 spells CASSFPQNTEAFF. The CDR3 nucleotides are TGTGCCAGCAGCTTCCCTCAGAACACTGAAGCTTTCTTT. Supplemented by reference TRBV5-5 and TRBJ1-1, the full variable domain reads DAGVTQSPTHLIKTRGQQVTLRCSPISGHKSVSWYQQVLGQGPQFIFQYYEKEERGRGNFPDRFSARQFPNYSSELNVNALLLGDSALYLCASSFPQNTEAFFGQGTRLTVV.

This clone was recorded once. V is TRBV7-9 and J is TRBJ1-1; D gene ambiguous. The CDR3 extends over 12 amino acids. In germline, CDR1 is SEHNR, CDR2 FQNEAQ (reference sequence). The V gene lost 5 bases and the J gene lost 5 bases, with 9 bases spanning the gap. This chain's CDR3 is CASSLSETEAFF. The CDR3 region has the DNA TGTGCCAGCAGCCTGAGTGAGACTGAAGCTTTCTTT.

This chain connects TRBV10-3 to TRBJ1-5, with 8 bases aligning to TRBD1. The germline V gene has CDR1 ENHRY and CDR2 SYGVKD. The CDR3 loop spans 19 amino acids. V gave up 8 bases and J gave up 0 bases; unmatched junction bases: 18. Here the CDR3 reads CAIARSHRGAMGSNQPQHF. The DNA of the CDR3 is TGTGCCATCGCCCGTAGTCACAGGGGGGCGATGGGTAGCAATCAGCCCCAGCATTTT.

This chain joins TRBV7-2 and TRBJ1-1; the D gene is possibly TRBD1 (5 bases). In germline, CDR1 is SGHTA, CDR2 FQGNSA. V shed 0 bases and J shed 5 bases, with 13 bases lying between them. The CDR3 consists of 15 residues. This chain's CDR3 is CASSLAGWGRTEAFF. Written as DNA, the CDR3 is TGTGCCAGCAGCTTAGCGGGGTGGGGGAGGACTGAAGCTTTCTTT.

A note on this clone: A read error may account for a junction end that differs from germline. V and J are TRBV7-2 and TRBJ2-3; possible D gene TRBD2, 5 bases. The germline gives CDR1 SGHTA, CDR2 FQGNSA. There are 14 residues in the CDR3. The chain's CDR3 is CASSLWASKDTQYF. The CDR3, as DNA: TGTGCCAGCAGCTTATGGGCTAGCAAAGATACGCAGTATTTT.

The DNA of the CDR3 is TGTGCCAGCAGCTTAGCGACCCTAGATTCACCCCTCCACTTT. Its protein product is CASSLATLDSPLHF. The rearrangement uses TRBV7-8 and TRBJ1-6, with unresolved D. Germline-derived CDR1 and CDR2 are SGHVS and FQNEAQ. The CDR3 covers 14 residues. The germline V and J ends were trimmed by 0 bases and 8 bases, with 8 bases remaining between them.

The chain is built from TRBV11-3 and TRBJ1-6; a possible D gene is TRBD1 (6 bases). The CDR3 runs 14 residues. Trimming shortened V by 6 bases and J by 8 bases, and 14 bases separated the two germline ends. Germline lookup yields CDR1 SGHNT and CDR2 YENEEA. The CDR3 DNA follows: TGTGCCAGCAGTACAGGGCATGGTGATTCACCCCTCCACTTT. Amino acids: CASSTGHGDSPLHF. Drawing the rest from reference TRBV11-3 and TRBJ1-6, the complete variable domain is EAGVVQSPRYKIIEKKQPVAFWCNPISGHNTLYWYLQNLGQGPELLIRYENEEAVDDSQLPKDRFSAERLKGVDSTLKIQPAELGDSAVYLCASSTGHGDSPLHFGNGTRLTVT.

This clone was detected a few times. CDR3 nucleotide sequence: TGCGCCAGCGGTGGGGTAGGTTTCCTCTCTGGAAACACCATATATTTT. Translating gives CASGGVGFLSGNTIYF. The chain employs TRBV4-1 and TRBJ1-3; the D is unclear. Trimming removed 8 bases at V and 0 bases at J, with 17 bases between. CDR3 size: 16 residues. Germline V lookup: CDR1 MGHRA, CDR2 YSYEKL.

The genes are TRBV7-2 and TRBJ1-4; TRBD1 matches at 12 bases. The CDR3 totals 17 residues. V lost 0 bases and J lost 7; bases outside the gene matches: 6. CDR1 is SGHTA and CDR2 is FQGNSA in the germline V gene. CDR3 nucleotides: TGTGCCAGCAGCTTAGCCTGGGGGACAGGGGGCTCTGAAAAACTGTTTTTT. This encodes CASSLAWGTGGSEKLFF.

The genes are TRBV4-3 and TRBJ1-3, with no clear D. The CDR3 is 17 residues long. The germline V gene has CDR1 LGHNA and CDR2 YSLEER. Trimming took 0 bases from V and 2 from J, leaving 14 bases between them. For the CDR3, the DNA is TGCGCCAGCAGCCAAGAAACGGGAGGGAGGGCTGGAAACACCATATATTTT. This gives the protein CASSQETGGRAGNTIYF.

In DNA, the CDR3 is TGTGCCAGCAGCTCCACTACAGGGAACACCGGGGAGCTGTTTTTT. This encodes CASSSTTGNTGELFF. The chain is built from TRBV6-6 and TRBJ2-2, with a tentative D call TRBD1 (5 bases). The V end lost 6 bases, the J end lost 1 base, and 12 bases lay between the germline ends. Per the germline V gene, CDR1 is MNHNY and CDR2 is SVGAGI (reference sequence). CDR3 length: 15 residues.

This clone is labeled medium-sized (0.01 to 0.1%). The chain employs TRBV2 and TRBJ1-4, with D perhaps TRBD1 (5 bases). This CDR3 spans 14 amino acids. V gave up 2 bases and J gave up 5 bases, with 9 bases separating them. The germline V gene encodes CDR1 SNHLY and CDR2 FYNNEI. The CDR3, as DNA: TGTGCCAGCAGTGAACTGGGGGGAAATGAAAAACTGTTTTTT. Translation gives CASSELGGNEKLFF.